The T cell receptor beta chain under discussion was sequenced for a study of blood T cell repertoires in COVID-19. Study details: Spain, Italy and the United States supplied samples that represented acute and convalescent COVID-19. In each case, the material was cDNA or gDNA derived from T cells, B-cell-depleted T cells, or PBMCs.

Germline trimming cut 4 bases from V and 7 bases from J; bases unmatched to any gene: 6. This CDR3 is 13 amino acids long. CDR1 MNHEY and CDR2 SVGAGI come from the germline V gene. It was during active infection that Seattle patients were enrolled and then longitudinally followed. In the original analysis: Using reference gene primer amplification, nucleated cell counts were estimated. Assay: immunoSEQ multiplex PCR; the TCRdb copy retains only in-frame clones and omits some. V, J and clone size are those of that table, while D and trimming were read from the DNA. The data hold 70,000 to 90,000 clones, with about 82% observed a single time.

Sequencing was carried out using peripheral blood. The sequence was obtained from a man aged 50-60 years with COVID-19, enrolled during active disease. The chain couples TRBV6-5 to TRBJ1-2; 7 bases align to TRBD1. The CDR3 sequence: CASSLKGAAGYTF. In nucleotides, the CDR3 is TGTGCCAGCAGTTTAAAGGGGGCAGCTGGCTACACCTTC.